A selection of T cell receptor beta chains follows, all from one sample in a study of T cells in Graves' hyperthyroidism and ophthalmopathy. MiXCR was run by TCRdb on the multiplex PCR reads, yielding one entry per CDR3 protein. The sample consists of about 550,000 distinct CDR3 sequences, under 25% of them appearing once. The sample taken for sequencing was blood. All receptors come from a man younger than 35 with Graves' hyperthyroidism. Both conserved end residues are trimmed from each CDR3. A D gene is named only where the DNA matches it firmly.

CDR3aa,d_gene,v_gene,j_gene
ASSRDSYYGYT,-,TRBV7-9,TRBJ1-2
ASSQDRGGGETQY,TRBD1,TRBV12-3/TRBV12-4,TRBJ2-5
AISASNSNYGYT,-,TRBV10-3,TRBJ1-2
ASSLDRTDYEQY,-,TRBV11-2,TRBJ2-7
ASSHDRGYYGYT,TRBD1,TRBV7-2,TRBJ1-2
ASSLVTSGEQF,TRBD2,TRBV11-1,TRBJ2-1
ASSRGTGNYGYT,TRBD1,TRBV19,TRBJ1-2
SAHRGRMNTEAF,TRBD1,TRBV20-1,TRBJ1-1
ASRGRAPGAVEQY,-,TRBV6-1,TRBJ2-7
ASSFTGFYEQY,-,TRBV28,TRBJ2-7
ASTLQGSKETQY,-,TRBV6-2/TRBV6-3,TRBJ2-5
ASSLAPGQIYGYT,TRBD1,TRBV7-9,TRBJ1-2
ASSQTGGSNTGELF,TRBD1,TRBV4-1,TRBJ2-2
ASSLSGYNQPQH,-,TRBV12-3/TRBV12-4,TRBJ1-5
ASSVEDRNYGYT,-,TRBV9,TRBJ1-2
ASILWGGTEAF,-,TRBV12-3/TRBV12-4,TRBJ1-1
ASSQVNWGDQY,-,TRBV5-1,TRBJ2-7
ASSPSARGGYGYT,-,TRBV12-3/TRBV12-4,TRBJ1-2
ASAGTAYEQY,-,TRBV28,TRBJ2-7
ASRGRGAASSYEQY,-,TRBV6-1,TRBJ2-7
ASSEIQETQY,-,TRBV12-3/TRBV12-4,TRBJ2-5
ASSQGGGLGGYT,-,TRBV3-1,TRBJ1-2
SAGLIQETQY,-,TRBV20-1,TRBJ2-5
ASSPGRYQPQH,-,TRBV28,TRBJ1-5
ASSLRGQGSPLH,TRBD1,TRBV13,TRBJ1-6
ASSPRRTPELAKNIQY,-,TRBV28,TRBJ2-4
ASSLAAGGLNIQY,TRBD1,TRBV12-3/TRBV12-4,TRBJ2-4
ATSDPRGGGYT,-,TRBV24-1,TRBJ1-2
ASKPAWGAHQPQH,-,TRBV19,TRBJ1-5
ASSAPARETQY,-,TRBV2,TRBJ2-5
ASTLLAGATQY,TRBD2,TRBV6-5,TRBJ2-5
ASSQFRGKNTEAF,-,TRBV7-9,TRBJ1-1
ASSSRGYQY,-,TRBV28,TRBJ2-5